This T cell receptor (beta chain) was obtained from a study of T cell repertoires in cytomegalovirus infection. General study results and limits: Adding up the frequency of public TCR beta families identified people who carried CMV plus the relevant HLA.

This clonotype was recorded many times. Its specificity is not known. The V gene end was trimmed by 5 bases and the J gene end by 2 bases; junction bases not matched to a gene: 4. Germline lookup yields CDR1 LNHDA and CDR2 SQIVND (reference sequence). The CDR3 sequence is 14 residues long. TCRdb re-analysed the reads in MiXCR, keeping a single row per CDR3 protein. The sample yields fewer than 130,000 distinct CDR3 sequences, about 40% seen once. The chain recombines TRBV19 with TRBJ2-7, with 9 bases matching TRBD2. This specimen was CD8+ T cells from cultured PBMCs, taken from culture after CMV antigen stimulation. This clonotype was obtained from a human donor in good health (CMV status not recorded). Some clones in this sample may be carry-over from other donors' samples. CDR3 in amino acids: CASSFSGGAYEQYF. The CDR3 region has the DNA TGTGCCAGTAGTTTTAGCGGGGGCGCCTACGAGCAGTACTTC.